These T cell receptor beta chains were read from a single sample in a study of vaccination and CD4 T cells after COVID-19. MiXCR was run by TCRdb on the PCR reads, yielding one entry per CDR3 protein. Altogether over 7,500 distinct CDR3 sequences are present, approximately 60% being singletons, with the ten largest covering approximately 13%. These receptors have no identified antigens. The source material was CD4+ T cells from blood, cultured in vitro. All receptors derive from a human donor in good health. Each CDR3 is given with its conserved first and last residue. The D gene is left open where the match is weak. Size tells how often a clone was seen (once, few, many) or the class of an expanded clone, and some rows leave it out.

clone size	V gene	D gene	J gene	CDR3 DNA	CDR3 protein
-	TRBV6-1	TRBD1	TRBJ1-1	TGTGCCAGCAGTGAACTTTTGGACAGGGCAACTGAAGCTTTCTTT	CASSELLDRATEAFF
once	TRBV20-1	-	TRBJ2-7	TGCAGTGCTAGATGGGGGAACGAGCAGTACTTC	CSARWGNEQYF
few	TRBV28	TRBD2	TRBJ2-4	TGTGCCAGCAGTTTACTAGCGGGGGGGGACAAAAACATTCAGTACTTC	CASSLLAGGDKNIQYF
-	TRBV12-3/TRBV12-4	-	TRBJ2-3	TGTGCCAGCAGAAGACTTTTCCGCACAGATACGCAGTATTTT	CASRRLFRTDTQYF
-	TRBV6-1	-	TRBJ1-2	TGTGCCAGCAGGGGTTTAGCTAACTATGGCTACACCTTC	CASRGLANYGYTF
-	TRBV18	TRBD1	TRBJ2-2	TGTGCCAGCTCACCCGACAGGGTTGCCGGGGAGCTGTTTTTT	CASSPDRVAGELFF
-	TRBV12-3/TRBV12-4	-	TRBJ1-6	TGTGCCAGCAGTTTAGGAGAATATTCACCCCTCCACTTT	CASSLGEYSPLHF
-	TRBV28	TRBD1	TRBJ1-5	TGTGCCAGCAGCCAGGGACAGCACAATCAGCCCCAGCATTTT	CASSQGQHNQPQHF
-	TRBV7-2	-	TRBJ1-4	TGTGCCAGCAGCTTAAGTGGAAGACTGTTTTTT	CASSLSGRLFF
-	TRBV6-1	-	TRBJ1-6	TGTGCCAGCAGCCTAGACGGGGTGAGCTCCTATAATTCACCCCTCCACTTT	CASSLDGVSSYNSPLHF
-	TRBV6-5	-	TRBJ1-1	TGTGCCAGCAGTTACGACGGGGGGGAGACTGAAGCTTTCTTT	CASSYDGGETEAFF
few	TRBV19	-	TRBJ1-5	TGTGCCAGTAGTACCCAGGTGAGGGGACCCTTAGGTCAGCCCCAGCATTTT	CASSTQVRGPLGQPQHF
once	TRBV5-4	TRBD1	TRBJ2-5	TGTGCCAGCAGCCATGACAGGGCGCTGCATGAGACCCAGTACTTC	CASSHDRALHETQYF
-	TRBV21-1	-	TRBJ2-5	TGTGCCAGCAGCGTAGGGGGCTCTCAAGAGACCCAGTACTTC	CASSVGGSQETQYF
-	TRBV5-4	TRBD1	TRBJ2-3	TGTGCCAGCAGCAACCTCAAACAGGGGGCGGGAGATACGCAGTATTTT	CASSNLKQGAGDTQYF
few	TRBV2	-	TRBJ1-2	TGTGCCAGCAGTGAAGTTGGGGGGCCCTATGGCTACACCTTC	CASSEVGGPYGYTF
-	TRBV6-1	TRBD1	TRBJ1-3	TGTGCCAGCAGTACAGGGGACGGAAACACCATATATTTT	CASSTGDGNTIYF
-	TRBV20-1	-	TRBJ2-3	TGCAGTGCCCTATTCACAGATACGCAGTATTTT	CSALFTDTQYF
-	TRBV27	-	TRBJ1-1	TGTGCCAGCAGTTTGCAGGCCCCGGGGACTGAAGCTTTCTTT	CASSLQAPGTEAFF
few	TRBV6-1	TRBD2	TRBJ2-3	TGTGCCAGTGGCCTCGGAGCGGGAACCACAGATACGCAGTATTTT	CASGLGAGTTDTQYF
-	TRBV19	TRBD1	TRBJ1-2	TGTGCCAGTAGTAGGGGACAGTCCTGGCCCACTAACTATGGCTACACCTTC	CASSRGQSWPTNYGYTF
-	TRBV6-2/TRBV6-3	-	TRBJ1-2	TGTGCCACCACGGGGGCTACGAACTATGGCTACACCTTC	CATTGATNYGYTF
-	TRBV19	-	TRBJ2-3	TGTGCCAGTAGTATCTCTGGACAGCTCACAGATACGCAGTATTTT	CASSISGQLTDTQYF
-	TRBV14	-	TRBJ1-2	TGTGCCAGCAGCCAAGATTTGAGGGCCGCCTATGGCTACACCTTC	CASSQDLRAAYGYTF
-	TRBV6-2/TRBV6-3	-	TRBJ2-3	TGTGCCAGCTCCCTTCTGATCACAGATACGCAGTATTTT	CASSLLITDTQYF
-	TRBV7-6	TRBD2	TRBJ2-7	TGTGCCAGCAGCCTAAGAACTAGCGGGAGATCCGAGCAGTACTTC	CASSLRTSGRSEQYF